These 23 T cell receptor beta chains came from one sample sequenced in a study of beta chain features in type 1 diabetes. Expressed TCRB transcripts were sequenced because the entire RNA isolate underwent reverse transcription. Measured with immunoSEQ multiplex PCR; TCRdb has only the in-frame clones, and not every one. Of some 250,000 clones in the sample, 25% to 30% are singletons; the top ten hold 3.5% to 4.5%. Sequencing was performed on central memory CD4+ T cells from blood. All receptors derive from a man younger than 45 in good health.

The chain is built from TRBV7-9 and TRBJ1-3; D ambiguous. Trimming pared 0 bases from V and 11 bases from J, leaving 11 bases between. The germline V gene encodes CDR1 SEHNR and CDR2 FQNEAQ (reference sequence). The CDR3 runs 13 residues. CDR3 nucleotides: TGTGCCAGCAGCTTAGCGAGCGACGGAGCCATATATTTT. It encodes CASSLASDGAIYF.

This rearrangement joins TRBV28 to TRBJ2-2; 9 nucleotides agree with TRBD2. V lost 5 bases and J lost 7; bases outside the gene matches: 8. Germline V gives CDR1 MDHEN, CDR2 SYDVKM. There are 15 residues in the CDR3. Here the CDR3 reads CASSAAGGSGGELFF. In DNA, the CDR3 is TGTGCCAGCAGTGCAGCGGGAGGCTCGGGCGGGGAGCTGTTTTTT.

This clone was seen a few times. The V and J genes are TRBV28 and TRBJ2-4; perhaps D is TRBD1 or TRBD2 (6 bases each). Trimming removed 5 bases at V and 4 bases at J, with 18 bases between. The CDR3 spans 16 residues. Germline V gene lookup returns CDR1 MDHEN and CDR2 SYDVKM. This CDR3 is CASSPGYWGAKNIQYF. CDR3 sequence (DNA): TGTGCCAGCAGTCCGGGGTATTGGGGGGCTAAAAACATTCAGTACTTC.

In its sample, this clone was seen many times. The chain is built from TRBV30 and TRBJ2-6; D is ambiguous. Trimming took off 0 bases at V and 11 bases at J, with 5 bases between the two ends. The CDR3 has 11 residues. CDR1 is GTSNPN and CDR2 is SVGIG in the germline V gene (reference sequence). CDR3 DNA: TGTGCCTGGAGTGTAGCGCACGTCCTGACTTTC. Its protein product is CAWSVAHVLTF. Variable domain in full (rest from reference TRBV30 and TRBJ2-6): SQTIHQWPATLVQPVGSPLSLECTVEGTSNPNLYWYRQAAGRGLQLLFYSVGIGQISSEVPQNLSASRPQDRQFILSSKKLLLSDSGFYLCAWSVAHVLTFGAGSRLTVL.

The rearrangement links TRBV20-1 to TRBJ2-1; D not resolved. V lost 8 bases and J lost 4, with 9 bases in between. CDR3 size: 11 residues. The V gene's germline CDR1 is DFQATT and CDR2 SNEGSKA (reference sequence). As DNA, the CDR3 is TGCAGTCTTTGGACGTACAATGAGCAGTTCTTC. Its translation is CSLWTYNEQFF.

The V gene is TRBV29-1, the J gene TRBJ2-5; weak D call: TRBD2 (5 bases). V lost 5 bases and J 1 base, leaving 14 bases between the germline ends. The CDR3 loop spans 14 amino acids. Germline V CDR1 and CDR2: SQVTM, ANQGSEA. CDR3 DNA: TGCAGCGTTCCACTAGATGGCCTCCAAGAGACCCAGTACTTC. Translating it yields CSVPLDGLQETQYF.

This sequence joins TRBV5-1 and TRBJ2-1; TRBD2 agrees at 7 bases. The length of the CDR3 is 14 residues. CDR1 and CDR2 from the germline V gene are SGHRS and YFSETQ. J lost 9 bases, V lost 4 bases, and 10 bases had no gene match. CDR3 DNA sequence: TGCGCCAGCAGCCCCGGGGAGACTAGCTCTGAGCAGTTCTTC. This codes for CASSPGETSSEQFF.

This chain connects TRBV9 to TRBJ2-5; D gene ambiguous. Trimming stripped 0 bases from V and 5 bases from J, with 8 bases between. This CDR3 has 13 amino acids. CDR1 is SGDLS, CDR2 YYNGEE, per germline. The CDR3 loop reads CASSVAIGETQYF. CDR3 DNA sequence: TGTGCCAGCAGCGTAGCGATTGGCGAGACCCAGTACTTC. Variable domain in full (rest from reference TRBV9 and TRBJ2-5): DSGVTQTPKHLITATGQRVTLRCSPRSGDLSVYWYQQSLDQGLQFLIQYYNGEERAKGNILERFSAQQFPDLHSELNLSSLELGDSALYFCASSVAIGETQYFGPGTRLLVL.

There are a few counts of this clone. The chain combines TRBV5-1 with TRBJ2-1; D remains unclear. The CDR3 spans 14 residues. V lost 0 bases and J 5 bases, leaving 9 bases between the germline ends. Germline assignment: CDR1 SGHRS and CDR2 YFSETQ. CDR3: CASSLGEAHNEQFF. The CDR3 nucleotides are TGCGCCAGCAGCTTGGGAGAGGCCCACAATGAGCAGTTCTTC. The complete variable domain, with remaining parts taken from reference TRBV5-1 and TRBJ2-1, reads KAGVTQTPRYLIKTRGQQVTLSCSPISGHRSVSWYQQTPGQGLQFLFEYFSETQRNKGNFPGRFSGRQFSNSRSEMNVSTLELGDSALYLCASSLGEAHNEQFFGPGTRLTVL.

The chain has TRBV9 and TRBJ2-1; D unclear. The CDR3 has 14 amino acids. Germline CDR1 SGDLS, CDR2 YYNGEE. Trimming removed 0 bases at V and 8 bases at J, with 12 bases between. The CDR3 loop reads CASSVGSGLYEQFF. For the CDR3, the DNA is TGTGCCAGCAGCGTAGGTTCCGGCTTGTATGAGCAGTTCTTC.

The V gene is TRBV5-1, the J gene TRBJ2-5; D might be TRBD2 (5 bases). CDR1 and CDR2 from the germline V gene are SGHRS and YFSETQ. Deletions cut 3 bases from V and 4 bases from J, with 16 bases between. The CDR3 has 15 residues. The CDR3 loop reads CASSSTGLIRETQYF. CDR3 in DNA: TGCGCCAGCAGCTCGACCGGACTGATCCGAGAGACCCAGTACTTC.

The sample holds one count of this clone. The V gene is TRBV5-1, the J gene TRBJ2-3; perhaps TRBD2 as D (6 bases). The CDR3 spans 17 residues. Germline loops: CDR1 SGHRS, CDR2 YFSETQ. V gave up 0 bases and J gave up 4 bases, with 18 bases separating them. The CDR3 DNA is TGCGCCAGCAGCTTGGCCGGCCAGGGCGGAGGGGCAGATACGCAGTATTTT. This sequence encodes CASSLAGQGGGADTQYF.

The chain employs TRBV7-2 and TRBJ2-5, with 12 nucleotides matching TRBD2. Trimming at V came to 2 bases and at J to 0 bases, leaving 1 base not matched to a gene. The CDR3 extends over 16 amino acids. Germline V gene data show CDR1 as SGHTA and CDR2 as FQGNSA. The CDR3 reads CASSLTSGRNQETQYF. The DNA of the CDR3 is TGTGCCAGCAGCTTAACTAGCGGGAGGAACCAAGAGACCCAGTACTTC.

This clone came up a few times. This chain links TRBV30 with TRBJ2-5; 13 bases align to TRBD2. With V trimmed by 5 bases and J by 3 bases, 15 bases remained unmatched. Germline CDR1 and CDR2: GTSNPN and SVGIG (reference sequence). This CDR3 spans 18 amino acids. The CDR3 loop is CAWAPGRLAGGTEETQYF. DNA of the CDR3: TGTGCCTGGGCCCCCGGAAGACTAGCGGGGGGCACAGAAGAGACCCAGTACTTC.

There are many counts of this clone. The chain employs TRBV30 and TRBJ1-2; 9 bases agree with TRBD1. The CDR3 is 15 residues long. CDR1 and CDR2 from the germline V gene are GTSNPN and SVGIG (reference sequence). The J segment lost 8 bases and the V segment lost 3 bases, leaving 13 bases of the junction unmatched. The CDR3 reads CAWSVPGTGLRGYTF. CDR3 in DNA: TGTGCCTGGAGCGTCCCCGGGACAGGGCTAAGAGGCTACACCTTC.

This clone was seen a few times. The chain uses TRBV7-8 and TRBJ2-1; 8 bases map to TRBD1. The CDR3 is 14 residues long. Germline CDR1 reads SGHVS; CDR2 reads FQNEAQ. Trimming removed 11 bases from V and 8 bases from J; junction bases left unmatched: 14. This CDR3 reads CASQQQGGMDEQFF. CDR3 sequence (DNA): TGTGCCTCCCAGCAACAGGGGGGAATGGATGAGCAGTTCTTC.

This clone showed up just a few times. The chain has TRBV7-2 and TRBJ2-1; D remains ambiguous. V lost 1 base and J 7 bases, leaving 8 bases between the germline ends. Germline values: CDR1 SGHTA, CDR2 FQGNSA. CDR3 size: 13 residues. The CDR3 sequence: CASSLDLGNEQFF. The CDR3 DNA follows: TGTGCCAGCAGCTTAGACTTGGGGAATGAGCAGTTCTTC.

This clone was seen more than once but under ten times. This rearrangement joins TRBV29-1 to TRBJ2-3; D unresolved. V was clipped by 5 bases and J by 3 bases, with 12 bases between them. CDR3 length equals 13 residues. The V gene's germline CDR1 is SQVTM and CDR2 ANQGSEA. The CDR3 DNA follows: TGCAGCGTTAGGCCTGTGGAAACAGATACGCAGTATTTT. Its translation is CSVRPVETDTQYF.

This clone was observed a handful of times. The chain's CDR3 is CASSEQGDYGYTF. CDR3 DNA: TGTGCCAGCAGTGAACAAGGAGACTATGGCTACACCTTC. The V gene is TRBV6-1, the J gene TRBJ1-2; D not resolved. Germline V gene lookup returns CDR1 MNHNS and CDR2 SASEGT. Trimming pared 2 bases from V and 3 bases from J, leaving 7 bases between. This CDR3 has 13 residues.

The chain joins TRBV11-2 to TRBJ2-1, with D unresolved. Germline loops: CDR1 SGHAT, CDR2 FQNNGV. The V gene lost 0 bases and the J gene lost 0 bases, with 6 bases spanning the gap. This CDR3 contains 15 residues. This chain's CDR3 is CASSLERTSYNEQFF. CDR3 sequence (DNA): TGTGCCAGCAGCTTAGAGCGAACCTCCTACAATGAGCAGTTCTTC.

This clone showed up just a few times. The chain couples TRBV30 to TRBJ2-3; D may be TRBD2 (5 bases). Per the germline V gene, CDR1 is GTSNPN and CDR2 is SVGIG (reference sequence). CDR3 length equals 14 residues. Deletions cut 3 bases from V and 3 bases from J, with 13 bases between. CDR3 DNA: TGTGCCTGGAGCGACGTACGGAGGACAGATACGCAGTATTTT. As protein: CAWSDVRRTDTQYF.

This clone was found a few times. The chain has TRBV11-1 and TRBJ2-3; D is uncertain. V lost 3 bases, J lost 0 bases, and 10 bases lay in between. The CDR3 contains 15 residues. Germline CDR1 reads SGHAT; CDR2 reads FQDESV (reference sequence). CDR3 sequence (DNA): TGTGCCAGCAGCTTTCTAAGGGCTAGCACAGATACGCAGTATTTT. Its translation is CASSFLRASTDTQYF.

This clone occurred a few times. This chain uses TRBV25-1 with TRBJ1-1; 7 bases align to TRBD1. The CDR3 contains 12 residues. Germline assignment: CDR1 MGHDK and CDR2 SYGVNS. After removal of 7 bases from V and 6 bases from J, the junction contained 5 bases not matched to a gene. DNA of the CDR3: TGTGCCAGCAATGGGGGGACAGCTGAAGCTTTCTTT. Encoded protein: CASNGGTAEAFF.